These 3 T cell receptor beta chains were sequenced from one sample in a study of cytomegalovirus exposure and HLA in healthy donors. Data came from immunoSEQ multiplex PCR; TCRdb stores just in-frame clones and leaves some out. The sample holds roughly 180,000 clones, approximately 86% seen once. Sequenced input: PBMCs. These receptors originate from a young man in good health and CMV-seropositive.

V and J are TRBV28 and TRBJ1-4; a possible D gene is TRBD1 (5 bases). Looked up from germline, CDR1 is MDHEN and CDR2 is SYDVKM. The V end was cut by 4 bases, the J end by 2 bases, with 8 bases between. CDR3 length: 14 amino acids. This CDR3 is CASSSGPTNEKLFF. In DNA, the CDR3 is TGTGCCAGCAGTTCGGGACCGACTAATGAAAAACTGTTTTTT.

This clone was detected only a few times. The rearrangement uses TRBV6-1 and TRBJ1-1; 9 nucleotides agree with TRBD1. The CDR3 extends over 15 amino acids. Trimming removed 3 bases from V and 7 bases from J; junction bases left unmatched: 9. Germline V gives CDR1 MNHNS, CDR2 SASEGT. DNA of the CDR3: TGTGCCAGCAGTGACCTACCGGACAGGGGATATGAAGCTTTCTTT. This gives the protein CASSDLPDRGYEAFF.

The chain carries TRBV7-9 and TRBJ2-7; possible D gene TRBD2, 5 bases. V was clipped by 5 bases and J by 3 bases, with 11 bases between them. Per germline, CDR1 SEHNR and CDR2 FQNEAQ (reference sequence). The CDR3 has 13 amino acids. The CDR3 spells CASSIYGNYEQYF. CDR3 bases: TGTGCCAGCAGCATATACGGGAACTACGAGCAGTACTTC.